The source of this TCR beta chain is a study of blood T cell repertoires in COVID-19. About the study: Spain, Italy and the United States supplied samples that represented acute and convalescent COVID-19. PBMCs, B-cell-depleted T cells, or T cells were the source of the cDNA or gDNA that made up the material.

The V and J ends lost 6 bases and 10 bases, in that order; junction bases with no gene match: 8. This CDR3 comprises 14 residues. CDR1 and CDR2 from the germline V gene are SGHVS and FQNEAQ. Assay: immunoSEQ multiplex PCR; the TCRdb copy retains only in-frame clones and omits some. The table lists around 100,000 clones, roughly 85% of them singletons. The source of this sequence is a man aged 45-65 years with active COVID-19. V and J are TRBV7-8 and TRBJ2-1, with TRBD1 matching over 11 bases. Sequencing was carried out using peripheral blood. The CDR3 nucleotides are TGTGCCAGCAGGTTGGACAGGGGGCTAGGCGAGCAGTTCTTC. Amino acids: CASRLDRGLGEQFF.